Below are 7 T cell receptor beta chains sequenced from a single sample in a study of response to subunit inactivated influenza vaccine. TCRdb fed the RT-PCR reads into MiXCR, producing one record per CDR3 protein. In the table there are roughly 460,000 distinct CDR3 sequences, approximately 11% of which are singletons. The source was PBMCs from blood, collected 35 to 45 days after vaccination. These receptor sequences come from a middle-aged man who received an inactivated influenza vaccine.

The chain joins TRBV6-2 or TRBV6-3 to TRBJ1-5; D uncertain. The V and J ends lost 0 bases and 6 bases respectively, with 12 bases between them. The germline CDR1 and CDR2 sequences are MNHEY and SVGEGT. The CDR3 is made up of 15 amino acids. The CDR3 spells CASSYSGLWFQPQHF. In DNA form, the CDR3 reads TGTGCCAGCAGTTACTCGGGTCTTTGGTTTCAGCCCCAGCATTTT.

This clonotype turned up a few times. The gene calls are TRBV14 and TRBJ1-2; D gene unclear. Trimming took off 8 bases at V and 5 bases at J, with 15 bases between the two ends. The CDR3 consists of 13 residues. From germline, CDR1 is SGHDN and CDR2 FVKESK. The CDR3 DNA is TGTGCCAGCTCAGGAGGGAAAGCGTATGGCTACACCTTC. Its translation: CASSGGKAYGYTF.

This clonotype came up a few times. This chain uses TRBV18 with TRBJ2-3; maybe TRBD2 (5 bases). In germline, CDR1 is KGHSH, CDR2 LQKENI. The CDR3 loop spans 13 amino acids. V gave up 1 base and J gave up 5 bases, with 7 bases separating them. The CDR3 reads CASSPQRIDTQYF. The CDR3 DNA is TGTGCCAGCTCACCACAGCGGATAGATACGCAGTATTTT.

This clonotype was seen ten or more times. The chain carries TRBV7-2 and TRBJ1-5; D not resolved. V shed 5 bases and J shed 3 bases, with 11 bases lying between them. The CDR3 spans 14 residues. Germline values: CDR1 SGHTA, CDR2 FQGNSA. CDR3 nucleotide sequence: TGTGCCAGCAGCCCCGCACGGCTCAATCAGCCCCAGCATTTT. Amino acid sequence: CASSPARLNQPQHF.

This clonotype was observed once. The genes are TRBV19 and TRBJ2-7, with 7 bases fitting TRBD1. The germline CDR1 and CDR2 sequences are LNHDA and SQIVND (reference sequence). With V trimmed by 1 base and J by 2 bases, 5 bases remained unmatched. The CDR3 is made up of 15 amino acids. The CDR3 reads CASSIGGTETYEQYF. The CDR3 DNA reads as TGTGCCAGTAGTATAGGGGGGACAGAAACCTACGAGCAGTACTTC. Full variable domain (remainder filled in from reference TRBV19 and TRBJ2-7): DGGITQSPKYLFRKEGQNVTLSCEQNLNHDAMYWYRQDPGQGLRLIYYSQIVNDFQKGDIAEGYSVSREKKESFPLTVTSAQKNPTAFYLCASSIGGTETYEQYFGPGTRLTVT.

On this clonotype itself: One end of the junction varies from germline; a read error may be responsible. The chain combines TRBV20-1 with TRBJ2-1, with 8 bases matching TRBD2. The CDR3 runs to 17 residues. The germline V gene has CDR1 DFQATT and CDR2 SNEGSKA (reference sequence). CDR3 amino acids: CSARVLGAGDLGDEQFF. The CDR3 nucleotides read TGCAGCGCTAGAGTCCTAGGAGCGGGGGACCTAGGGGATGAGCAGTTCTTC.

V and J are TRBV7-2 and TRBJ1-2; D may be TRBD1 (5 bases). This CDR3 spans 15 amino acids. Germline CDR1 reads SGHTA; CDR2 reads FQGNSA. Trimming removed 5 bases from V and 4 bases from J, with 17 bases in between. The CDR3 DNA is TGTGCCAGCAGCGCCTGGGGGTTTCTGCTCTATGGCTACACCTTC. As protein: CASSAWGFLLYGYTF.